This TCR beta chain was sequenced in a study of technical replicates of blood from several donors. The data were produced by immunoSEQ multiplex PCR, yet TCRdb's version contains in-frame clones alone and is incomplete. Among about 68,000 clones listed, around 97% were seen once. The germline V gene encodes CDR1 SGHRS and CDR2 YFSETQ. The CDR3 length is 14 residues. The germline V and J ends were trimmed by 1 base and 2 bases, with 9 bases remaining between them. Specimen: T cells isolated from PBMCs. The receptor's source is a human donor in good health. V is TRBV5-1 and J is TRBJ2-5; a weak D match, TRBD2 (5 bases). The CDR3 DNA follows: TGCGCCAGCAGCTTGCAATCGGGGCAAGAGACCCAGTACTTC. It yields the protein CASSLQSGQETQYF.